Below, 21 T cell receptor beta chains from the same sample are listed, as sequenced in a study of sequential checkpoint blockade in melanoma. Sequenced by immunoSEQ multiplex PCR; TCRdb stores in-frame clones only, minus some. The data show fewer than 3,500 clones, about 21% seen once. The treatment: randomized to nivolumab then ipilimumab (arm A) or the reverse (arm B). Material: tumor tissue (inferred from file names), obtained from a patient given nivolumab and ipilimumab in sequence. The receptors originated from a human patient with melanoma. Some clones in this sample may be carry-over from other donors' samples.

V gene TRBV28 combines with J gene TRBJ2-6; D could derive from TRBD1 or TRBD2 (5 bases each). Germline-derived CDR1 and CDR2 are MDHEN and SYDVKM. V was shortened by 6 bases and J by 3 bases, with 27 bases between the two germline ends. The CDR3 is 20 residues long. CDR3 nucleotide sequence: TGTGCCAGCAGCTATGAACGCCTCGCGGTGGTGGGGGATGGGGCCAACGTCCTGACTTTC. This encodes CASSYERLAVVGDGANVLTF.

There are a few counts of this clone. This sequence joins TRBV11-3 and TRBJ1-2; weak D call: TRBD1 (6 bases). This CDR3 spans 14 amino acids. Germline values: CDR1 SGHNT, CDR2 YENEEA. Trimming removed 5 bases at V and 4 bases at J, with 14 bases between. The CDR3 DNA is TGTGCCAGCAGCATGGACATACAGGGCTATGGCTACACCTTC. Translating it yields CASSMDIQGYGYTF.

By proportion, this clone is medium-sized. This chain connects TRBV4-1 to TRBJ1-1, with D hard to call. V lost 0 bases and J 2 bases, leaving 7 bases between the germline ends. CDR1 is MGHRA, CDR2 YSYEKL, per germline. The CDR3 sequence is 14 residues long. This CDR3 is CASSQDPANTEAFF. The CDR3 DNA reads TGCGCCAGCAGCCAAGATCCCGCTAACACTGAAGCTTTCTTT.

This clone is large by share. This chain links TRBV11-3 with TRBJ2-3; 7 nucleotides match TRBD2. CDR3 size: 16 residues. Germline CDR1 reads SGHNT; CDR2 reads YENEEA. The trim removed 5 bases at V and 0 bases at J, leaving 8 bases unmatched. The CDR3 DNA reads TGTGCCAGCAGCGGGACTACCGGAACTAGCACAGATACGCAGTATTTT. Translation: CASSGTTGTSTDTQYF. The full variable domain, in which reference TRBV11-3 and TRBJ2-3 provide the parts outside the CDR3, is EAGVVQSPRYKIIEKKQPVAFWCNPISGHNTLYWYLQNLGQGPELLIRYENEEAVDDSQLPKDRFSAERLKGVDSTLKIQPAELGDSAVYLCASSGTTGTSTDTQYFGPGTRLTVL.

V is TRBV11-3 and J is TRBJ2-7, with D possibly matching TRBD1 (6 bases). The CDR3 runs to 14 residues. Trimming stripped 1 base from V and 2 bases from J, with 9 bases between. Germline loops: CDR1 SGHNT, CDR2 YENEEA. CDR3 bases: TGTGCCAGCAGCTTAGGGACAGCCGCCTACGAGCAGTACTTC. Translated, it gives CASSLGTAAYEQYF.

This clone was seen repeatedly, ten times or more. The chain combines TRBV6-8 with TRBJ2-1, with TRBD1 identical over 10 bases. This CDR3 region has 16 residues. Unmatched junction bases numbered 7, after V lost 2 bases and J lost 6 bases. Germline V gene lookup returns CDR1 MNHGY and CDR2 SAAAGT. The CDR3 DNA is TGTGCCAGCAGTTACCGGGACAGGGGTCTAGGCAATGAGCAGTTCTTC. Amino acids: CASSYRDRGLGNEQFF.

The V gene is TRBV19, the J gene TRBJ2-7; 7 bases align to TRBD2. Trimming at V came to 5 bases and at J to 0 bases, leaving 10 bases not matched to a gene. The germline V gene has CDR1 LNHDA and CDR2 SQIVND (reference sequence). The CDR3 consists of 16 residues. The CDR3 DNA is TGTGCCAGTAGTGCCGAGCTGACTAGCCCCTCCTACGAGCAGTACTTC. This codes for CASSAELTSPSYEQYF.

The chain combines TRBV19 with TRBJ1-1; D is undetermined. The CDR3 sequence is 15 residues long. Trimming left V 1 base short and J 3 bases short, with 12 bases between. Germline lookup yields CDR1 LNHDA and CDR2 SQIVND (reference sequence). The CDR3 region is CASSIVRGRDTEAFF. CDR3 nucleotide sequence: TGTGCCAGTAGTATAGTGCGGGGTAGGGACACTGAAGCTTTCTTT.

The chain links TRBV6-8 to TRBJ2-7; 11 bases align to TRBD2. The length of the CDR3 is 17 residues. The V segment lost 2 bases and the J segment 6 bases; nucleotides outside the gene matches: 12. Germline V gene lookup returns CDR1 MNHGY and CDR2 SAAAGT. The CDR3 here is CASSYRLIAGGPSEQYF. DNA of the CDR3: TGTGCCAGCAGTTACCGCCTAATAGCGGGGGGGCCAAGCGAGCAGTACTTC.

This clone was observed a handful of times. V gene TRBV11-3 combines with J gene TRBJ1-4, with D perhaps matching TRBD1 (5 bases). The CDR3 contains 15 residues. Germline V gene sequence: CDR1 SGHNT, CDR2 YENEEA. Trimming stripped 5 bases from V and 7 bases from J, with 17 bases between. DNA for the CDR3: TGTGCCAGCAGCGCATCCAGGGATTCCTCTGAAAAACTGTTTTTT. Residues: CASSASRDSSEKLFF.

The chain carries TRBV25-1 and TRBJ2-5; D is perhaps TRBD1 (6 bases). CDR3 length: 14 residues. Trimming took 7 bases from V and 0 from J, leaving 12 bases between them. Germline CDR1 reads MGHDK; CDR2 reads SYGVNS. CDR3 protein: CASMGHQYQETQYF. Written as DNA, the CDR3 is TGTGCCAGCATGGGACATCAGTACCAAGAGACCCAGTACTTC. The complete variable domain, with remaining parts taken from reference TRBV25-1 and TRBJ2-5, reads EADIYQTPRYLVIGTGKKITLECSQTMGHDKMYWYQQDPGMELHLIHYSYGVNSTEKGDLSSESTVSRIRTEHFPLTLESARPSHTSQYLCASMGHQYQETQYFGPGTRLLVL.

This clone was counted at least ten times. Sequence at one end of the junction differs from germline and may be a read error. The rearrangement uses TRBV6-8 and TRBJ2-5; D gene uncertain. Germline V CDR1 and CDR2: MNHGY, SAAAGT. This CDR3 contains 15 residues. The CDR3 DNA is TGTGCCATCAGTGGTCTCGACACGGTGGGAGAGACCCAGTACTTC. Its protein product is CAISGLDTVGETQYF.

CDR3 sequence: CASSWGQAGTEAFF. DNA for the CDR3: TGCGCCAGCAGCTGGGGACAGGCGGGGACTGAAGCTTTCTTT. The chain carries TRBV5-1 and TRBJ1-1; 8 bases map to TRBD1. The CDR3 runs to 14 residues. Germline-derived CDR1 and CDR2 are SGHRS and YFSETQ. V dropped 3 bases and J dropped 5; count of bases not matched to a gene: 6.

V is TRBV6-8 and J is TRBJ1-5; the match to TRBD1 covers 7 bases. CDR3 length: 12 amino acids. Germline V gene lookup returns CDR1 MNHGY and CDR2 SAAAGT. Trimming cost V 7 bases and J 5 bases; bases outside gene matches: 2. The CDR3 DNA sequence: TGTGCCAGCAAGCAGGGGGATCAGCCCCAGCATTTT. Amino acids: CASKQGDQPQHF.

This clone showed up just a few times. The chain uses TRBV27 and TRBJ2-1, with a possible D match to TRBD1 (7 bases). The CDR3 has 22 amino acids. Germline V gene sequence: CDR1 MNHEY, CDR2 SMNVEV (reference sequence). With 0 bases removed from V and 5 bases from J, the gap between germline ends came to 32 bases. The DNA for the CDR3 is TGTGCCAGCAGTTTATCCGCCCGGGGAAGACAGGGAGGTTCGTTTGACCACAATGAGCAGTTCTTC. Its translation: CASSLSARGRQGGSFDHNEQFF.

By share, this clone counts as medium-sized. The chain uses TRBV6-8 and TRBJ2-1, with 8 bases matching TRBD1. The CDR3 consists of 18 residues. V shed 5 bases, J shed 1 base, and the junction held 13 bases outside the gene matches. Germline V gene sequence: CDR1 MNHGY, CDR2 SAAAGT. The CDR3 DNA is TGTGCCAGCAGTCAACAAACCGGACAGGGAAGGTCCTACAATGAGCAGTTCTTC. Translated, it gives CASSQQTGQGRSYNEQFF.

The table lists this clone with a few counts. The J gene is TRBJ2-6, the V gene TRBV6-8; maybe TRBD1 (6 bases). V was trimmed by 7 bases and J by 2 bases, leaving 18 bases between them. Germline CDR1 reads MNHGY; CDR2 reads SAAAGT. The CDR3 has 17 residues. The CDR3 sequence: CASTYLNRATGANVLTF. The CDR3 bases are TGTGCCAGCACCTACTTAAACAGGGCCACTGGGGCCAACGTCCTGACTTTC.

This clone was detected a few times. V and J are TRBV18 and TRBJ1-2; 9 nucleotides agree with TRBD1. V was clipped by 4 bases and J by 1 base; unmatched bases: 4. CDR1 KGHSH and CDR2 LQKENI come from the germline V gene. The CDR3 covers 15 residues. The CDR3 DNA is TGTGCCAGCTCACTACAGGGGGCGCTTAACTATGGCTACACCTTC. As protein: CASSLQGALNYGYTF.

This clone occurred once. The rearrangement links TRBV28 to TRBJ2-4; D is uncertain. This CDR3 comprises 17 residues. Germline CDR1 is MDHEN and CDR2 is SYDVKM. V lost 4 bases to trimming and J lost 0 bases, with 16 bases between them. CDR3 DNA: TGTGCCAGCAGTTCGGGTGGGATGGCTGGAGCCAAAAACATTCAGTACTTC. It is translated as CASSSGGMAGAKNIQYF.

This clone is categorized as medium-sized. J is TRBJ1-1 and V is TRBV11-3; TRBD1 is a possible D gene (5 bases). V was trimmed by 5 bases and J by 3 bases, leaving 22 bases between them. The germline V gene has CDR1 SGHNT and CDR2 YENEEA. The CDR3 contains 17 residues. The CDR3 protein is CASSRIPGGTRDTEAFF. The DNA of the CDR3 is TGTGCCAGCAGCCGAATACCGGGGGGGACCCGGGACACTGAAGCTTTCTTT.

The chain recombines TRBV29-1 with TRBJ2-5; TRBD2 might be the D (7 bases). The CDR3 has 13 amino acids. Germline-derived CDR1 and CDR2 are SQVTM and ANQGSEA. V shed 4 bases and J shed 4 bases, with 13 bases lying between them. In nucleotides, the CDR3 is TGCAGCGTTGTGGGGGGGCGCGGAGAGACCCAGTACTTC. Translated: CSVVGGRGETQYF. The entire variable domain, with the rest obtained from reference TRBV29-1 and TRBJ2-5, is as follows: SAVISQKPSRDICQRGTSLTIQCQVDSQVTMMFWYRQQPGQSLTLIATANQGSEATYESGFVIDKFPISRPNLTFSTLTVSNMSPEDSSIYLCSVVGGRGETQYFGPGTRLLVL.